The 15 T cell receptor beta chains listed next were all sequenced from one sample in a study of blood T cell repertoires in COVID-19. TCRdb keeps only in-frame clones here, not all; method: immunoSEQ multiplex PCR. The sample comprises 95,000 to 150,000 clones, about nine tenths of which are singletons, and 25% to 35% rests with the top ten. The material sequenced was peripheral blood. The receptor set was obtained from a woman in her 70s with acute or convalescent COVID-19.

This rearrangement joins TRBV2 to TRBJ1-5; D not certain. The length of the CDR3 is 17 residues. Trimming removed 4 bases from V and 2 bases from J, with 18 bases in between. The germline V gene has CDR1 SNHLY and CDR2 FYNNEI. The CDR3 DNA follows: TGTGCCAGCAGTGTCCGTGGGAGCTTAGGAGGCAATCAGCCCCAGCATTTT. Protein sequence: CASSVRGSLGGNQPQHF.

This clone has a count of ten or more. This chain connects TRBV12-5 to TRBJ2-7; 9 nucleotides align to TRBD1. This CDR3 has 14 residues. The germline V gene has CDR1 LGHNT and CDR2 FRNRAP. The V segment lost 6 bases and the J segment 1 base; nucleotides outside the gene matches: 4. CDR3 sequence (DNA): TGTGCTAGTGGCGGGACAGGGTTATCCTACGAGCAGTACTTC. As protein: CASGGTGLSYEQYF.

The chain carries TRBV28 and TRBJ1-4; D unclear. From germline, CDR1 is MDHEN and CDR2 SYDVKM. Trimming stripped 5 bases from V and 7 bases from J, with 14 bases between. The CDR3 runs to 14 residues. CDR3 coding DNA: TGTGCCAGCAGTATAGTCGGAGTAAGTGAAAAACTGTTTTTT. This encodes CASSIVGVSEKLFF.

In its sample, this clone was seen a few times. This chain joins TRBV19 and TRBJ1-6; D is possibly TRBD1 (6 bases). The CDR3 is 14 amino acids. Germline-derived CDR1 and CDR2 are LNHDA and SQIVND (reference sequence). Trimming removed 10 bases at V and 12 bases at J, with 22 bases between. Here the CDR3 reads CATNPGEGQLPLHF. CDR3 nucleotides: TGTGCCACTAACCCAGGGGAGGGGCAATTACCCCTCCACTTT. The full variable domain, its missing parts supplied by reference TRBV19 and TRBJ1-6, is DGGITQSPKYLFRKEGQNVTLSCEQNLNHDAMYWYRQDPGQGLRLIYYSQIVNDFQKGDIAEGYSVSREKKESFPLTVTSAQKNPTAFYLCATNPGEGQLPLHFGNGTRLTVT.

The CDR3 loop reads CASSEARTDTYEQYF. In nucleotides, the CDR3 is TGTGCCAGCAGTGAAGCGCGGACAGATACCTACGAGCAGTACTTC. The J gene is TRBJ2-7, the V gene TRBV6-1, with D perhaps TRBD1 (6 bases). Germline V gene data show CDR1 as MNHNS and CDR2 as SASEGT. Between the trimmed V and J ends, which lost 0 bases and 2 bases, there was a span of 11 bases. This CDR3 spans 15 amino acids.

V is TRBV30 and J is TRBJ1-5; TRBD1 agrees at 7 bases. Germline assignment: CDR1 GTSNPN and CDR2 SVGIG (reference sequence). This CDR3 has 13 residues. Losses at the gene ends were 5 bases for V and 1 base for J; bases not matched to a gene: 2. The CDR3 protein is CAWGTVSNQPQHF. CDR3 sequence (DNA): TGTGCCTGGGGGACAGTCAGCAATCAGCCCCAGCATTTT.

The V gene is TRBV19, the J gene TRBJ1-2; 9 bases fit TRBD1. This CDR3 is built from 11 residues. The V gene end was trimmed by 4 bases and the J gene end by 12 bases; junction bases not matched to a gene: 3. Germline V CDR1 and CDR2: LNHDA, SQIVND (reference sequence). In DNA form, the CDR3 reads TGTGCCAGTAGTACGACAGGGGGAAACACCTTC. Its translation: CASSTTGGNTF.

The CDR3 nucleotides read TGTGCCAGCGGAATAACAGGGGGCAGGACTGAAGCTTTCTTT. Its translation is CASGITGGRTEAFF. The V and J genes are TRBV6-5 and TRBJ1-1, with 9 bases identical to TRBD1. CDR1 is MNHEY, CDR2 SVGAGI, per germline. The CDR3 totals 14 residues. V shed 8 bases, J shed 5 bases, and the junction held 9 bases outside the gene matches.

The CDR3 reads CASSSSQATYEQYF. In DNA form, the CDR3 reads TGTGCCAGCAGTAGTTCACAGGCGACCTACGAGCAGTACTTC. This sequence joins TRBV2 and TRBJ2-7; a weak D match, TRBD1 (5 bases). V was pared by 5 bases and J by 2 bases, with 13 bases between. Germline CDR1 SNHLY, CDR2 FYNNEI. The CDR3 extends over 14 amino acids. The variable domain in full, completed from reference TRBV2 and TRBJ2-7, reads EPEVTQTPSHQVTQMGQEVILRCVPISNHLYFYWYRQILGQKVEFLVSFYNNEISEKSEIFDDQFSVERPDGSNFTLKIRSTKLEDSAMYFCASSSSQATYEQYFGPGTRLTVT.

V and J are TRBV2 and TRBJ2-7, with 7 bases aligning to TRBD1. This CDR3 comprises 14 residues. Trimming cost V 6 bases and J 8 bases; bases outside gene matches: 13. Germline CDR1 and CDR2: SNHLY and FYNNEI. The CDR3 loop reads CASRYRDQGEKQYF. In DNA form, the CDR3 reads TGTGCCAGCAGGTACCGGGACCAGGGGGAAAAGCAGTACTTC.

The chain combines TRBV11-2 with TRBJ1-1; D not certain. Trimming removed 7 bases at V and 2 bases at J, with 8 bases between. The CDR3 loop spans 12 amino acids. Germline CDR1 is SGHAT and CDR2 is FQNNGV. The CDR3 coding sequence is TGTGCCAGCACCTCAGGAAACACTGAAGCTTTCTTT. Its translation: CASTSGNTEAFF. Drawing the rest from reference TRBV11-2 and TRBJ1-1, the complete variable domain is EAGVAQSPRYKIIEKRQSVAFWCNPISGHATLYWYQQILGQGPKLLIQFQNNGVVDDSQLPKDRFSAERLKGVDSTLKIQPAKLEDSAVYLCASTSGNTEAFFGQGTRLTVV.

The rearrangement joins TRBV28 to TRBJ2-6, with a tentative D call TRBD1 (6 bases). Germline loops: CDR1 MDHEN, CDR2 SYDVKM. The CDR3 covers 16 residues. V was pared by 7 bases and J by 1 base, with 14 bases between. The CDR3 DNA reads as TGTGCCAGCACCGTTATAGGACAGTCTGGGGCCAACGTCCTGACTTTC. The encoded protein is CASTVIGQSGANVLTF.

The chain has TRBV9 and TRBJ1-1; 10 bases agree with TRBD1. The trim removed 0 bases at V and 3 bases at J, leaving 8 bases unmatched. The CDR3 length is 17 residues. The germline gives CDR1 SGDLS, CDR2 YYNGEE. In DNA form, the CDR3 reads TGTGCCAGCAGCGTAGTGGGACAGGGGCAGGGTGACACTGAAGCTTTCTTT. Encoded protein: CASSVVGQGQGDTEAFF.

Only a few counts were recorded for this clone. The CDR3: CASSQGRVLESPLHF. CDR3 nucleotides: TGTGCCAGCAGCCAAGGGCGGGTACTAGAATCACCCCTCCACTTT. This rearrangement joins TRBV7-9 to TRBJ1-6, with D unclear. Per germline, CDR1 SEHNR and CDR2 FQNEAQ (reference sequence). The CDR3 contains 15 residues. Trimming took off 5 bases at V and 10 bases at J, with 18 bases between the two ends.

The gene calls are TRBV18 and TRBJ1-2, with 7 bases that match TRBD1. With V trimmed by 3 bases and J by 5 bases, 12 bases remained unmatched. There are 16 residues in the CDR3. Looked up from germline, CDR1 is KGHSH and CDR2 is LQKENI. The chain's CDR3 is CASSPGQVDLKYGYTF. The CDR3 DNA follows: TGTGCCAGCTCACCTGGACAGGTAGACCTAAAGTATGGCTACACCTTC.